This TCR beta chain came from a study of blood T cell repertoires in COVID-19. Study details: T cells, B-cell-depleted T cells, or PBMCs supplied cDNA or gDNA.

Only in-frame clones appear in the TCRdb table, and some are missing; sequencing was by immunoSEQ multiplex PCR. This table has 150,000 or so clones, approximately 80% appearing once. All enrollees were about 18 to 95 years old and from 24 US areas. Which cohort a participant joined came from the clinical history participants gave. This clone was picked up a small number of times. Trimming removed 0 bases from V and 0 bases from J, with 7 bases in between. Germline CDR1 SGDLS, CDR2 YYNGEE. CDR3 length: 15 amino acids. This TCR was sampled from a woman in her fifties or sixties who had recovered from COVID-19. The rearrangement joins TRBV9 to TRBJ1-3; D not certain. The sequencing sample was made of PBMCs or T cells enriched from blood (not recorded which). For the CDR3, the DNA is TGTGCCAGCAGCGTAGGCAGTCTCTCTGGAAACACCATATATTTT. It encodes CASSVGSLSGNTIYF.